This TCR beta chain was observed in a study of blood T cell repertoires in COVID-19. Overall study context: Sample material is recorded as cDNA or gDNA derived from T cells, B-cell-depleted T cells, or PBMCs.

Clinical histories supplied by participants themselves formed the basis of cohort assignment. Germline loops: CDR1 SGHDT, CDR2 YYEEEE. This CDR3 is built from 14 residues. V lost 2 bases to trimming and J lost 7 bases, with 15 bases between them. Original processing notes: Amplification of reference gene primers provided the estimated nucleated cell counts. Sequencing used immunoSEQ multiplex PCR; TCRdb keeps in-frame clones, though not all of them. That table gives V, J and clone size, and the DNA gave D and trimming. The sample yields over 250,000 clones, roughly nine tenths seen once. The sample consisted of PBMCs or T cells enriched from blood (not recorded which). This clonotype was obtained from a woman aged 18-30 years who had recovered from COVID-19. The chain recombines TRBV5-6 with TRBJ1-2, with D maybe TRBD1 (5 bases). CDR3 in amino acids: CASSLAGHRGGYTF. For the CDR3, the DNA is TGTGCCAGCAGCTTAGCCGGACACAGAGGTGGCTACACCTTC.